The clone carrying this T cell receptor beta chain was seen a few times. TCRdb recomputed calls from the 5' RACE reads with MiXCR, one row per CDR3 protein. This sample carries 470,000 or so distinct CDR3 sequences, 20% of them seen once, and the ten largest clones take roughly 8.4%. From germline, CDR1 is DFQATT and CDR2 SNEGSKA (reference sequence). The CDR3 has 14 amino acids. V gave up 0 bases and J gave up 12 bases, with 18 bases separating them. This sample was taken from a study of T-cell memory formation after mild COVID-19. This clonotype originated in an adult woman who had mild COVID-19 (a few samples of this study predate the infection). Cell type and time point are not known. The specimen sequenced was PBMCs or a T cell subset sorted from them (not recorded which). The chain has TRBV20-1 and TRBJ2-1; maybe TRBD2 (5 bases). CDR3 sequence (DNA): TGCAGTGCTAGAGATACCCTAGCCGGGAAGCGGCAGTTCTTC. This sequence encodes CSARDTLAGKRQFF.